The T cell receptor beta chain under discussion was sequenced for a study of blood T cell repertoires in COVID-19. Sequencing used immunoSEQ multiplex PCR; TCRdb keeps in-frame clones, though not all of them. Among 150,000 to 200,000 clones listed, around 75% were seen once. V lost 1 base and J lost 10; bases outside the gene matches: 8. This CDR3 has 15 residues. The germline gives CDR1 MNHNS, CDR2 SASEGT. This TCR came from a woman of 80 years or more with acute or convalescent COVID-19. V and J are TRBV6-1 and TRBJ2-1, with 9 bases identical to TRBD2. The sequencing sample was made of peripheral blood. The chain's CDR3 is CASSEEGGRAREQFF. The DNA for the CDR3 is TGTGCCAGCAGTGAAGAGGGCGGGAGGGCCCGGGAGCAGTTCTTC.